These 6 T cell receptor beta chains came from one sample sequenced in a study of blood T cell repertoires in COVID-19 (dated by TCRdb to about 2020). Library preparation employed the immunoSEQ multiplex PCR assay. TCRdb mirrors the immuneACCESS table, restricted to in-frame sequences. Some clones are absent from its copies; in checked studies, under half trace to an unresolved V gene, and the reason for the others is unknown. This sample is represented by roughly 52,000 clones; roughly 89% of them were singletons. The leading ten clones occupy 25% to 30% of the sample. The sample taken for sequencing was peripheral blood. These receptors all come from a woman aged 80 or older with acute or convalescent COVID-19.

The chain is built from TRBV5-4 and TRBJ1-3; 10 nucleotides align to TRBD1. CDR1 is SGHNT, CDR2 YYREEE, per germline (reference sequence). The CDR3 contains 16 residues. V was pared by 4 bases and J by 1 base, with 5 bases of the junction left unmatched. The CDR3 loop is CASSPGTGVSGNTIYF. The CDR3 nucleotides read TGTGCCAGCAGCCCGGGGACAGGGGTGTCTGGAAACACCATATATTTT.

The chain couples TRBV7-9 to TRBJ2-1; 8 bases are shared with TRBD2. This CDR3 region has 16 residues. The V and J ends lost 2 bases and 3 bases, in that order; junction bases with no gene match: 6. Germline V gene sequence: CDR1 SEHNR, CDR2 FQNEAQ (reference sequence). CDR3 in DNA: TGTGCCAGCAGCTTATCTCTCGGGGGGGTCTACAATGAGCAGTTCTTC. Translating gives CASSLSLGGVYNEQFF.

The chain combines TRBV19 with TRBJ2-2; TRBD1 aligns across 10 bases. The CDR3 totals 15 residues. V shed 5 bases, J shed 6 bases, and the junction held 6 bases outside the gene matches. Germline V CDR1 and CDR2: LNHDA, SQIVND (reference sequence). CDR3 nucleotides: TGTGCCAGTAGTCTCAGGACAGGGGGGCCCGGGGAGCTGTTTTTT. Its translation is CASSLRTGGPGELFF.

Only one count was recorded for this clone. The chain recombines TRBV28 with TRBJ2-1, with 7 positions matching TRBD1. CDR3 length: 14 amino acids. From germline, CDR1 is MDHEN and CDR2 SYDVKM. V shed 3 bases and J 8 bases; nucleotides not matched to a gene: 7. Here the CDR3 DNA reads TGTGCCAGCAGTTTGACGCAGGGGGTTTATGAGCAGTTCTTC. This encodes CASSLTQGVYEQFF.

The chain joins TRBV23-1 to TRBJ2-7, with D tentatively TRBD2 (5 bases). TRBV23-1 is assigned to the ORF class and has an uncertain function. Trimming pared 3 bases from V and 2 bases from J, leaving 17 bases between. The CDR3 has 16 residues. The CDR3 loop is CASSQSRLPGAYEQYV. DNA of the CDR3: TGCGCCAGCAGTCAGAGCAGACTTCCCGGGGCCTACGAGCAGTACGTC.

The chain couples TRBV2 to TRBJ1-5; 8 positions match TRBD1. This CDR3 has 14 residues. The trim removed 7 bases at V and 2 bases at J, leaving 4 bases unmatched. Per germline, CDR1 SNHLY and CDR2 FYNNEI. The CDR3 is CASTGGMGNQPQHF. The CDR3 DNA follows: TGTGCCAGCACAGGGGGCATGGGCAATCAGCCCCAGCATTTT.